Below, 9 T cell receptor beta chains from the same sample are listed, as sequenced in a study of T cells after yellow fever vaccination. MiXCR was run by TCRdb on the 5' RACE reads, yielding one entry per CDR3 protein. The data show around 250,000 distinct CDR3 sequences, 5.2% seen once. The sample in question was CD4+ T cells sorted from PBMCs, obtained on the day of the yellow fever booster vaccination. The receptor source for this set is a man between 18 and 29 years old who received the YFV17D yellow fever vaccine.

This clonotype was detected many times. The chain uses TRBV7-2 and TRBJ2-1, with 8 bases aligning to TRBD2. Looked up from germline, CDR1 is SGHTA and CDR2 is FQGNSA. The CDR3 extends over 16 amino acids. V lost 5 bases and J lost 2; bases outside the gene matches: 8. The chain's CDR3 is CASSPGRGGPYNEQFF. CDR3 bases: TGTGCCAGCAGCCCGGGCCGGGGGGGCCCCTACAATGAGCAGTTCTTC. The full variable domain, with the rest looked up from reference TRBV7-2 and TRBJ2-1, is GAGVSQSPSNKVTEKGKDVELRCDPISGHTALYWYRQSLGQGLEFLIYFQGNSAPDKSGLPSDRFSAERTGGSVSTLTIQRTQQEDSAVYLCASSPGRGGPYNEQFFGPGTRLTVL.

This clonotype occurred a few times. The chain is built from TRBV11-2 and TRBJ2-7, with 10 bases matching TRBD2. Looked up from germline, CDR1 is SGHAT and CDR2 is FQNNGV. Unmatched junction bases numbered 10, after V lost 5 bases and J lost 3 bases. CDR3 length: 16 residues. The CDR3 DNA sequence: TGTGCCAGCAGCGGAGACCTAGCGGGGGCCAACTACGAGCAGTACTTC. Its protein is CASSGDLAGANYEQYF.

V usage is TRBV11-3 and J usage is TRBJ2-1, with D tentatively TRBD2 (6 bases). Trimming took 4 bases from V and 5 from J, leaving 9 bases between them. The germline gives CDR1 SGHNT, CDR2 YENEEA. The CDR3 sequence is 13 residues long. The CDR3 DNA reads as TGTGCCAGCAGCTCGGGAGTGGACAATGAGCAGTTCTTC. This encodes CASSSGVDNEQFF.

This clonotype occurred a few times. The chain carries TRBV7-9 and TRBJ1-2; no reliable D call. This CDR3 has 11 amino acids. Germline CDR1 reads SEHNR; CDR2 reads FQNEAQ (reference sequence). Trimming stripped 11 bases from V and 8 bases from J, with 15 bases between. The CDR3 is CAGRASGGYTF. CDR3 nucleotides: TGTGCCGGTCGAGCATCGGGAGGCTACACCTTC.

In this sample, this clonotype turned up many times. J is TRBJ2-2 and V is TRBV5-1; D possibly corresponds to TRBD2 (5 bases). Trimming pared 5 bases from V and 2 bases from J, leaving 7 bases between. Germline-derived CDR1 and CDR2 are SGHRS and YFSETQ. The CDR3 extends over 13 amino acids. The CDR3 sequence: CASSRTNTGELFF. In nucleotides, the CDR3 is TGCGCCAGCAGTCGGACTAACACCGGGGAGCTGTTTTTT. The entire variable domain, with the rest obtained from reference TRBV5-1 and TRBJ2-2, is as follows: KAGVTQTPRYLIKTRGQQVTLSCSPISGHRSVSWYQQTPGQGLQFLFEYFSETQRNKGNFPGRFSGRQFSNSRSEMNVSTLELGDSALYLCASSRTNTGELFFGEGSRLTVL.

The table lists this clonotype with a few counts. The rearrangement uses TRBV29-1 and TRBJ2-5; 12 nucleotides match TRBD2. The CDR3 loop spans 14 amino acids. The V and J ends lost 6 bases and 2 bases, in that order; junction bases with no gene match: 4. Germline CDR1 is SQVTM and CDR2 is ANQGSEA. The CDR3 protein is CSVGGTSGQETQYF. The CDR3 DNA reads as TGCAGCGTCGGGGGGACTAGCGGGCAAGAGACCCAGTACTTC.

The sample holds many counts of this clonotype. The chain employs TRBV2 and TRBJ1-1; tentative D call: TRBD1 (6 bases). CDR1 SNHLY and CDR2 FYNNEI come from the germline V gene. The CDR3 runs to 13 residues. Trimming shortened V by 11 bases and J by 0 bases, and 13 bases separated the two germline ends. The CDR3 here is CAGDTPLNTEAFF. The CDR3 nucleotides read TGTGCCGGGGACACTCCATTGAACACTGAAGCTTTCTTT. The variable domain in full, with the rest retrieved from reference TRBV2 and TRBJ1-1, is EPEVTQTPSHQVTQMGQEVILRCVPISNHLYFYWYRQILGQKVEFLVSFYNNEISEKSEIFDDQFSVERPDGSNFTLKIRSTKLEDSAMYFCAGDTPLNTEAFFGQGTRLTVV.

This clonotype was recorded a few times. This chain uses TRBV5-1 with TRBJ1-2, with 7 nucleotides matching TRBD1. J gave up 5 bases and V 1 base, and 2 bases lay outside the gene matches. Germline values: CDR1 SGHRS, CDR2 YFSETQ. The CDR3 extends over 13 amino acids. The CDR3 loop reads CASSLTGEYGYTF. Here the CDR3 DNA reads TGCGCCAGCAGCTTGACAGGGGAATATGGCTACACCTTC. The variable domain in full, completed from reference TRBV5-1 and TRBJ1-2, reads KAGVTQTPRYLIKTRGQQVTLSCSPISGHRSVSWYQQTPGQGLQFLFEYFSETQRNKGNFPGRFSGRQFSNSRSEMNVSTLELGDSALYLCASSLTGEYGYTFGSGTRLTVV.

V is TRBV2 and J is TRBJ2-2; the match to TRBD1 covers 7 bases. This CDR3 contains 19 residues. Trimming removed 1 base from V and 2 bases from J; junction bases left unmatched: 13. Per germline, CDR1 SNHLY and CDR2 FYNNEI. CDR3 region: CASSEDTTFGTENTGELFF. The CDR3 nucleotides are TGTGCCAGCAGTGAAGACACAACCTTTGGGACAGAAAACACCGGGGAGCTGTTTTTT.